One sample yielded the 8 T cell receptor beta chains listed below, sequenced in a study of blood T cell repertoires in COVID-19. The data were produced by immunoSEQ multiplex PCR, yet TCRdb's version contains in-frame clones alone and is incomplete. The data contain 450,000 to 600,000 clones, 87% of them singletons. The sequencing input was PBMCs or T cells enriched from blood (not recorded which). All receptors derive from a woman younger than 35 who had recovered from COVID-19.

The genes are TRBV7-2 and TRBJ2-3, with 8 positions matching TRBD2. J gave up 4 bases and V 7 bases, and 10 bases lay outside the gene matches. The V gene's germline CDR1 is SGHTA and CDR2 FQGNSA. The CDR3 is 15 amino acids. In DNA form, the CDR3 reads TGTGCCAGCAAACGGGGGGGTGTAATGGCAGATACGCAGTATTTT. Translated, it gives CASKRGGVMADTQYF.

The rearrangement links TRBV14 to TRBJ1-1, with D unclear. The CDR3 has 14 amino acids. V was pared by 4 bases and J by 2 bases, with 11 bases between. Germline V gene sequence: CDR1 SGHDN, CDR2 FVKESK. CDR3 DNA sequence: TGTGCCAGCAGCCCCCTCGGTAAAAACACTGAAGCTTTCTTT. Its translation is CASSPLGKNTEAFF.

This clone has only a few counts. The rearrangement uses TRBV5-1 and TRBJ1-4, with a possible D match to TRBD1 (5 bases). From germline, CDR1 is SGHRS and CDR2 YFSETQ. V shed 4 bases and J shed 5 bases, with 15 bases lying between them. The CDR3 sequence is 15 residues long. CDR3 sequence (DNA): TGCGCCAGCAGCACGAACCCGACAGAAAATGAAAAACTGTTTTTT. Amino acids: CASSTNPTENEKLFF.

The J gene is TRBJ1-2, the V gene TRBV27; no firm D call. With 3 bases removed from V and 4 bases from J, the gap between germline ends came to 9 bases. Per the germline V gene, CDR1 is MNHEY and CDR2 is SMNVEV (reference sequence). The CDR3 covers 13 residues. The CDR3 DNA reads as TGTGCCAGCAGTTTCCGGGGAGCCTATGGCTACACCTTC. Translation gives CASSFRGAYGYTF.

The CDR3 sequence is CASSVAGAGQGQETQYF. In DNA, the CDR3 is TGTGCCAGCAGCGTAGCGGGGGCGGGACAGGGACAAGAGACCCAGTACTTC. The V call is TRBV9, the J call TRBJ2-5; 9 positions agree with TRBD1. CDR1 is SGDLS and CDR2 is YYNGEE in the germline V gene. Losses at the gene ends were 0 bases for V and 2 bases for J; bases not matched to a gene: 8. The CDR3 spans 17 residues. The full variable domain, completed using reference TRBV9 and TRBJ2-5, is DSGVTQTPKHLITATGQRVTLRCSPRSGDLSVYWYQQSLDQGLQFLIQYYNGEERAKGNILERFSAQQFPDLHSELNLSSLELGDSALYFCASSVAGAGQGQETQYFGPGTRLLVL.

This chain joins TRBV4-1 and TRBJ1-5; no clear D gene. CDR1 is MGHRA, CDR2 YSYEKL, per germline. The CDR3 sequence is 15 residues long. The germline V and J ends were trimmed by 3 bases and 1 base, with 10 bases remaining between them. The CDR3 DNA sequence: TGCGCCAGCAGCCAGACCCAGGTGAGCAATCAGCCCCAGCATTTT. Its protein is CASSQTQVSNQPQHF.

The chain joins TRBV7-2 to TRBJ1-2; a possible D gene is TRBD1 (5 bases). Germline loops: CDR1 SGHTA, CDR2 FQGNSA. V was trimmed by 3 bases and J by 5 bases, leaving 19 bases between them. There are 16 residues in the CDR3. The CDR3 region has the DNA TGTGCCAGCAGCTTTATGGTACAGGCCATTCAATATGGCTACACCTTC. Its protein product is CASSFMVQAIQYGYTF.

This clone was observed a single time. V gene TRBV2 combines with J gene TRBJ2-7; no clear D. This CDR3 comprises 12 residues. Germline CDR1 reads SNHLY; CDR2 reads FYNNEI. V was cut by 2 bases and J by 4 bases, with 6 bases left in between. CDR3 loop: CASSEYRYEQYF. CDR3 in DNA: TGTGCCAGCAGTGAATACCGGTACGAGCAGTACTTC.